The present TCR beta chain was sequenced within a study of control samples from healthy donors and cancer patients. Assay: immunoSEQ multiplex PCR; the TCRdb copy retains only in-frame clones and omits some. The sample carries about 140,000 clones, 85% to 95% recorded once. The sequenced sample was blood. The TCR sequence derives from a man aged 35-49 years in good health.

CDR3 sequence (DNA): TGCGCCAGCAGCCAAGGGGGTGCCTATGGTACTAACTATGGCTACACCTTC. The encoded protein is CASSQGGAYGTNYGYTF. The chain employs TRBV4-1 and TRBJ1-2; D is unresolved. Per the germline V gene, CDR1 is MGHRA and CDR2 is YSYEKL. The germline V and J ends were trimmed by 1 base and 0 bases, with 15 bases remaining between them. The CDR3 sequence is 17 residues long.